This T cell receptor (beta chain) came from a study of post-analysis software for immune sequencing data. Study results and limitations: About 5 TRBV segments (TRBV5-6, TRBV5-1 and TRBV20-1 among them) occurred more frequently in patients than in controls.

The CDR3 contains 16 residues. The germline V gene encodes CDR1 SGDLS and CDR2 YYNGEE. With V trimmed by 0 bases and J by 10 bases, 11 bases remained unmatched. Unique molecular identifiers were present in the TCR beta cDNA libraries. TCRdb analysed the PCR reads with MiXCR anew, one entry per CDR3 protein. The sample lists roughly 600,000 distinct CDR3 sequences, around 40% seen once, with about 1.5% in the top ten. Points on this clonotype: Antigen specificity is unknown.

Material: blood. J is TRBJ1-2 and V is TRBV9, with TRBD1 matching 11 bases. The receptor's source is a girl aged 5-17 years with multiple sclerosis. In DNA, the CDR3 is TGTGCCAGCAGCGTAGCTACGGGACAGGGGGTAAACGACTACACCTTC. Protein: CASSVATGQGVNDYTF.